The 4 T cell receptor beta chains below come from one sample, sequenced in a study of cytomegalovirus exposure and HLA in healthy donors. A multiplex PCR was run with 60 Vbeta primers and 13 Jbeta primers. Assay used: immunoSEQ multiplex PCR; TCRdb lists only in-frame clones, some missing. The table shows more than 150,000 clones, with almost 80% occurring only once. Specimen: PBMCs. Every receptor here comes from a male donor in good health and CMV-seronegative.

The CDR3 sequence is CASSGTGWGNIQYF. CDR3 nucleotide sequence: TGTGCCAGCAGTGGAACAGGGTGGGGAAACATTCAGTACTTC. The J gene is TRBJ2-4, the V gene TRBV6-1, with D possibly being TRBD1 (6 bases). The V and J ends lost 4 bases and 6 bases respectively, with 13 bases between them. The germline CDR1 and CDR2 sequences are MNHNS and SASEGT. The CDR3 is 14 residues long.

The chain is built from TRBV19 and TRBJ1-6, with TRBD1 matching over 7 bases. From germline, CDR1 is LNHDA and CDR2 SQIVND (reference sequence). The CDR3 covers 16 residues. With V trimmed by 5 bases and J by 7 bases, 11 bases remained unmatched. CDR3 residues: CASSDRYRGGNSPLHF. The CDR3 nucleotides are TGTGCCAGTAGTGATAGATACAGGGGTGGCAATTCACCCCTCCACTTT.

The rearrangement uses TRBV4-2 and TRBJ2-6; D might be TRBD2 (7 bases). The CDR3 has 16 amino acids. CDR1 is LGHNA, CDR2 YNFKEQ, per germline. Between the trimmed V and J ends, which lost 0 bases and 4 bases, there was a span of 10 bases. The CDR3 region is CASSQERGLGANVLTF. The CDR3 nucleotides read TGTGCCAGCAGCCAAGAGCGGGGGCTAGGGGCCAACGTCCTGACTTTC.

In this sample, this clone turned up a few times. The chain is built from TRBV28 and TRBJ2-7, with 8 bases that match TRBD1. With 4 bases clipped from V and 2 bases from J, the junction kept 4 bases outside the gene matches. CDR3 length equals 14 residues. CDR1 and CDR2 from the germline V gene are MDHEN and SYDVKM. For the CDR3, the DNA is TGTGCCAGCAGTTCCGGACAGGGTCCCTACGAGCAGTACTTC. Its protein is CASSSGQGPYEQYF.